The sequence of this TCR beta chain was determined in a study of blood T cells in healthy people across ages. Study conclusions and caveats: The percentage of naive T cells correlated strongly with TCR beta diversity. Versus aged donors, long-lived donors had higher diversity and more naive CD4+ cells.

Researchers collected 9 to 10 milliliters of peripheral blood from every single donor. Remarks on this clonotype: Its specificity is not known.

CDR3 length: 13 amino acids. Germline CDR1 and CDR2: MNHNY and SVGAGI (reference sequence). Then a second PCR, running about 6 to 12 cycles, was carried out with a sample-barcoded 5' primer and a J-beta primer mix. TCRdb redid the calling of the 5' RACE reads with MiXCR, one entry per CDR3 protein. Among 700,000 to 850,000 distinct CDR3 sequences, approximately 53% were seen once, and the ten largest hold approximately 40%. This clonotype was obtained from a man aged 80 or over in good health. The rearrangement joins TRBV6-6 to TRBJ2-5, with D hard to call. The DNA end favors TRBJ2-7, so the J call may be wrong. Sequencing was performed on blood. CDR3 residues: CASGRPSLYEQYF. The CDR3 coding sequence is TGTGCCAGCGGGCGACCGTCCCTTTACGAGCAGTACTTC.